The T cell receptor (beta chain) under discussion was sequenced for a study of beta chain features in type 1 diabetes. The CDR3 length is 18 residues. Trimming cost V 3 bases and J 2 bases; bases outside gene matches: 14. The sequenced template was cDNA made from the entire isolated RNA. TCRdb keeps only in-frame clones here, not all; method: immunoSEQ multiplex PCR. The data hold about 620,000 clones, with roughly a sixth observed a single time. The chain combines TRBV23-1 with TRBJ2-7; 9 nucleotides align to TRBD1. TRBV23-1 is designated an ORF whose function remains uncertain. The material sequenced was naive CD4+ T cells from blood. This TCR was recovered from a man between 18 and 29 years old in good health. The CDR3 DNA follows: TGCGCCAGCAGTCAGACGCGCAAACAGGGGGCTGGGGCCTACGAGCAGTACTTC. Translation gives CASSQTRKQGAGAYEQYF.